This TCR beta chain was found in a study of blood T cell repertoires in COVID-19. Study summary: In each case, the material was cDNA or gDNA derived from T cells, B-cell-depleted T cells, or PBMCs.

This clone was picked up a small number of times. Source study methods: Nucleated cell counts were estimated from reference gene primer amplification. Sequencing was performed with immunoSEQ multiplex PCR; in TCRdb, only in-frame clones are kept and a portion is missing. V and J calls and clone size are those listed in that table; D and trimming were worked out from the DNA. The data contain 100,000 to 150,000 clones, 81% of them singletons. Sequencing used peripheral blood. The TCR originated in a woman aged 55-75 years with active or convalescent COVID-19.

The CDR3 sequence is CSVEDNGGYTF. CDR3 bases: TGCAGCGTTGAAGACAACGGTGGCTACACCTTC. This chain uses TRBV29-1 with TRBJ1-2; no clear D gene. Trimming took 0 bases from V and 7 from J, leaving 6 bases between them. Germline values: CDR1 SQVTM, CDR2 ANQGSEA. The CDR3 is 11 residues long.